The source of this T cell receptor beta chain is a study of beta chain features in type 1 diabetes. The V gene end was trimmed by 1 base and the J gene end by 8 bases; junction bases not matched to a gene: 10. The CDR3 consists of 15 residues. In germline, CDR1 is GTSNPN, CDR2 SVGIG (reference sequence). The authors reverse transcribed all of the isolated RNA, so sequencing captured expressed TCRB transcripts. Clones were sequenced by immunoSEQ multiplex PCR, and TCRdb holds only the in-frame ones, with some missing. The data show a few hundred thousand clones, more than 15% seen once. The table lists this clone with a few counts. Its antigen is still unknown. Study-wide points: Shortening that was moderate but significant affected the TCRB CDR3s of Type 1 diabetes patients in all four CD4+ subsets.

The J gene is TRBJ1-1, the V gene TRBV30; 10 bases fit TRBD1. This TCR came from a man aged 25-40 years with type 1 diabetes. Source material: naive CD4+ T cells from blood. CDR3 in DNA: TGTGCCTGGAGTGCCCACGGGACAGGGGCGACCGAAGCTTTCTTT. Translation gives CAWSAHGTGATEAFF.